This entry lists 24 T cell receptor beta chains sequenced from one sample in a study of CD8 T cells in ankylosing spondylitis. MiXCR, run by TCRdb on the 5' RACE reads, gives a single entry per CDR3 protein. The table has about 24,000 distinct CDR3 sequences, under 15% seen once; the top ten hold about 35%. The sequencing input was blood. The source of these receptors is a male donor with ankylosing spondylitis or in good health (not recorded which).

The chain joins TRBV4-1 to TRBJ1-1; 8 bases line up with TRBD1. From germline, CDR1 is MGHRA and CDR2 YSYEKL. This CDR3 has 15 amino acids. V lost 0 bases and J lost 8; bases outside the gene matches: 8. This chain's CDR3 is CASSQERTGRLEAFF. The CDR3 bases are TGCGCCAGCAGCCAAGAACGGACAGGGCGCTTAGAAGCTTTCTTT.

This clonotype was detected only a few times. The CDR3 region is CASSLVSSPPGTGELFF. The CDR3 DNA reads TGCGCCAGCAGCTTGGTATCAAGCCCCCCGGGCACCGGGGAGCTGTTTTTT. V usage is TRBV5-1 and J usage is TRBJ2-2, with no clear D. Trimming removed 0 bases at V and 4 bases at J, with 16 bases between. This CDR3 spans 17 amino acids. Per germline, CDR1 SGHRS and CDR2 YFSETQ.

In its sample, this clonotype was seen a few times. This chain uses TRBV11-2 with TRBJ1-2; no clear D gene. Trimming stripped 1 base from V and 7 bases from J, with 10 bases between. The CDR3 is 13 amino acids. From germline, CDR1 is SGHAT and CDR2 FQNNGV. The CDR3 DNA reads TGTGCCAGCAGCTTAGTTCCCGGACGTGGCTACACCTTC. This translates into CASSLVPGRGYTF.

This clonotype was observed at least ten times. The chain recombines TRBV6-5 with TRBJ1-1, with 7 positions matching TRBD1. The CDR3 is 15 residues long. The germline gives CDR1 MNHEY, CDR2 SVGAGI. V trimming: 0 bases; J trimming: 7 bases; junction bases outside the gene matches: 8. The CDR3 nucleotides read TGTGCCAGCAGTTACTCCCAAACAGGGGCCATTGAAGCTTTCTTT. Translating it yields CASSYSQTGAIEAFF.

This clonotype was seen only a few times. The chain combines TRBV20-1 with TRBJ1-4, with D uncertain. This CDR3 region has 11 residues. The V end lost 1 base, the J end lost 8 bases, and 5 bases lay between the germline ends. The V gene's germline CDR1 is DFQATT and CDR2 SNEGSKA (reference sequence). CDR3 coding DNA: TGCAGTGCTAGAGTTACGGAAAAACTGTTTTTT. Its translation: CSARVTEKLFF.

The rearrangement uses TRBV29-1 and TRBJ2-1; D is perhaps TRBD2 (6 bases). Germline CDR1 and CDR2: SQVTM and ANQGSEA. Trimming stripped 6 bases from V and 0 bases from J, with 12 bases between. There are 14 residues in the CDR3. This chain's CDR3 is CSVGRGFSYNEQFF. CDR3 nucleotide sequence: TGCAGCGTCGGGCGGGGCTTCTCCTACAATGAGCAGTTCTTC.

This clonotype was detected a few times. CDR3 sequence (DNA): TGCGCCAGCAGCTACGGACTGGCCTTCGAGACCCAGTACTTC. Its protein is CASSYGLAFETQYF. The chain employs TRBV5-1 and TRBJ2-5, with a tentative D call TRBD2 (5 bases). The CDR3 is 14 residues long. The V gene lost 3 bases and the J gene lost 5 bases, with 14 bases spanning the gap. Germline V gives CDR1 SGHRS, CDR2 YFSETQ. Supplemented by reference TRBV5-1 and TRBJ2-5, the full variable domain reads KAGVTQTPRYLIKTRGQQVTLSCSPISGHRSVSWYQQTPGQGLQFLFEYFSETQRNKGNFPGRFSGRQFSNSRSEMNVSTLELGDSALYLCASSYGLAFETQYFGPGTRLLVL.

This clonotype has at least ten counts. The V gene is TRBV5-1, the J gene TRBJ1-1; tentative D call: TRBD1 (5 bases). Trimming shortened V by 4 bases and J by 5 bases, and 18 bases separated the two germline ends. This CDR3 has 15 amino acids. Germline V lookup: CDR1 SGHRS, CDR2 YFSETQ. The chain's CDR3 is CASSARHQGGTEAFF. The DNA of the CDR3 is TGCGCCAGCAGCGCCAGGCATCAGGGAGGGACTGAAGCTTTCTTT.

This clonotype came up a few times. The junction and the germline gene differ at one end; a read error may be behind it. This sequence joins TRBV20-1 and TRBJ1-5, with D unresolved. Germline CDR1 reads DFQATT; CDR2 reads SNEGSKA (reference sequence). The CDR3 extends over 13 amino acids. This CDR3 is CSARGTGNQPQHF. In DNA form, the CDR3 reads TGCAGTGCGAGAGGCACCGGGAATCAGCCCCAGCATTTT.

This clonotype was counted ten times or more. This chain joins TRBV27 and TRBJ1-5; D remains ambiguous. Trimming left V 4 bases short and J 0 bases short, with 4 bases between. Germline values: CDR1 MNHEY, CDR2 SMNVEV (reference sequence). The CDR3 runs 13 residues. The CDR3 nucleotides read TGTGCCAGCAGTTATAGTAGCAATCAGCCCCAGCATTTT. Its protein is CASSYSSNQPQHF.

This clonotype was recorded only once. The genes are TRBV15 and TRBJ2-2; weak D call: TRBD1 (6 bases). Per the germline V gene, CDR1 is LNHNV and CDR2 is YYDKDF (reference sequence). Trimming took 1 base from V and 6 from J, leaving 15 bases between them. This CDR3 spans 16 amino acids. This chain's CDR3 is CATSRGYTGSAGELFF. CDR3 nucleotide sequence: TGTGCCACCAGCAGAGGGTACACAGGGTCCGCCGGGGAGCTGTTTTTT. Looking up the rest from reference TRBV15 and TRBJ2-2 gives the full variable domain: DAMVIQNPRYQVTQFGKPVTLSCSQTLNHNVMYWYQQKSSQAPKLLFHYYDKDFNNEADTPDNFQSRRPNTSFCFLDIRSPGLGDTAMYLCATSRGYTGSAGELFFGEGSRLTVL.

This clonotype has a count of ten or more. This chain uses TRBV10-3 with TRBJ1-4, with D uncertain. Germline CDR1 reads ENHRY; CDR2 reads SYGVKD. The CDR3 is 14 amino acids. Between the trimmed V and J ends, which lost 11 bases and 6 bases, there was a span of 19 bases. CDR3 nucleotides: TGTGCCGCCCGGGCAGGAAGGAAGCATGAAAAACTGTTTTTT. Translating it yields CAARAGRKHEKLFF.

The J gene is TRBJ2-3, the V gene TRBV15, with a tentative D call TRBD1 (5 bases). V was shortened by 2 bases and J by 2 bases, with 8 bases between the two germline ends. Germline V CDR1 and CDR2: LNHNV, YYDKDF (reference sequence). The CDR3 covers 14 residues. The CDR3 bases are TGTGCCACCAGCAGACGACAGTACACAGATACGCAGTATTTT. The encoded protein is CATSRRQYTDTQYF.

This clonotype has ten or more counts. CDR3: CSAKERGRDTEAFF. The DNA for the CDR3 is TGCAGTGCCAAAGAAAGGGGGCGCGACACTGAAGCTTTCTTT. V gene TRBV20-1 combines with J gene TRBJ1-1, with 7 bases matching TRBD1. Germline V gene data show CDR1 as DFQATT and CDR2 as SNEGSKA (reference sequence). The CDR3 length is 14 residues. V gave up 6 bases and J gave up 3 bases; unmatched junction bases: 10.

This clonotype has at least ten counts. The chain has TRBV5-1 and TRBJ1-2, with 8 bases identical to TRBD1. Losses at the gene ends were 7 bases for V and 5 bases for J; bases not matched to a gene: 10. In germline, CDR1 is SGHRS, CDR2 YFSETQ. The CDR3 has 14 amino acids. CDR3 amino acids: CASGPGQAHYGYTF. CDR3 DNA: TGCGCCAGCGGTCCGGGACAGGCACATTATGGCTACACCTTC.

The chain has TRBV28 and TRBJ2-7, with TRBD1 matching 7 bases. The CDR3 length is 13 residues. Per the germline V gene, CDR1 is MDHEN and CDR2 is SYDVKM. V lost 2 bases, J lost 6 bases, and 4 bases stayed unmatched. The CDR3 loop is CASSLPQGREQYF. For the CDR3, the DNA is TGTGCCAGCAGTTTACCACAGGGGCGCGAGCAGTACTTC. Combining the CDR3 with reference TRBV28 and TRBJ2-7 gives the whole variable domain DVKVTQSSRYLVKRTGEKVFLECVQDMDHENMFWYRQDPGLGLRLIYFSYDVKMKEKGDIPEGYSVSREKKERFSLILESASTNQTSMYLCASSLPQGREQYFGPGTRLTVT.

This clonotype was detected many times. The gene calls are TRBV6-1 and TRBJ2-1; TRBD2 matches at 8 bases. The CDR3 is made up of 19 amino acids. The germline V gene has CDR1 MNHNS and CDR2 SASEGT. Trimming at V came to 2 bases and at J to 7 bases, leaving 19 bases not matched to a gene. CDR3 DNA sequence: TGTGCCAGCAGTGAATATCTTGAATTCGGGACTAGGTCTTCAAATGAGCAGTTCTTC. This gives the protein CASSEYLEFGTRSSNEQFF.

This clonotype appeared many times. The chain couples TRBV6-5 to TRBJ2-7; D is unclear. This CDR3 is built from 11 residues. CDR1 is MNHEY and CDR2 is SVGAGI in the germline V gene. The V and J ends lost 4 bases and 6 bases respectively, with 7 bases between them. The CDR3: CASSSLSEQYF. Written as DNA, the CDR3 is TGTGCCAGCAGTTCCCTCTCCGAGCAGTACTTC.

The V and J genes are TRBV7-3 and TRBJ2-3; no firm D call. V gave up 5 bases and J gave up 4 bases, with 13 bases separating them. Germline CDR1 reads SGHTA; CDR2 reads FQGTGA. This CDR3 has 14 residues. The CDR3 region has the DNA TGTGCCAGCAGCCCCCGGGCCACGGCAGATACGCAGTATTTT. Encoded protein: CASSPRATADTQYF.

Only a few counts were recorded for this clonotype. The V gene is TRBV12-3 or TRBV12-4, the J gene TRBJ1-2; D gene ambiguous. V was clipped by 4 bases and J by 0 bases, with 12 bases between them. This CDR3 has 15 amino acids. The CDR3 DNA follows: TGTGCCAGCAGTTGGACGGCGGGAGCTAACTATGGCTACACCTTC. Amino acids: CASSWTAGANYGYTF.

This clonotype came up a few times. The chain couples TRBV4-3 to TRBJ2-2, with 12 bases fitting TRBD2. This CDR3 spans 17 amino acids. After removal of 0 bases from V and 8 bases from J, the junction contained 7 bases not matched to a gene. Per germline, CDR1 LGHNA and CDR2 YSLEER. CDR3 nucleotide sequence: TGCGCCAGCAGCCAAGATCTAGCGGGAGGGTCGAAGGGGGAGCTGTTTTTT. Encoded protein: CASSQDLAGGSKGELFF.

V gene TRBV7-9 combines with J gene TRBJ2-3; a weak D match, TRBD2 (5 bases). The CDR3 covers 15 residues. Germline values: CDR1 SEHNR, CDR2 FQNEAQ (reference sequence). V was clipped by 5 bases and J by 2 bases, with 14 bases between them. The CDR3, as DNA: TGTGCCAGCAGCACAGACGGGGTCTCCACAGATACGCAGTATTTT. Its translation: CASSTDGVSTDTQYF.

A note on this clonotype: A much larger clone lies one base from this, so it may be a read error. The chain has TRBV10-3 and TRBJ2-3, with 9 bases aligning to TRBD2. There are 18 residues in the CDR3. Germline V gene lookup returns CDR1 ENHRY and CDR2 SYGVKD. The CDR3 sequence is CAINESGLRGGRTDTQYF. The DNA of the CDR3 is TGTGCCATCAATGAGTCTGGGTTGCGGGGGGGCCGAACAGATACGCAGTATTTT.

This clonotype showed up just a few times. The chain carries TRBV25-1 and TRBJ2-2; 7 bases align to TRBD2. J was trimmed by 6 bases and V by 1 base; bases with no gene match: 8. CDR1 and CDR2 (germline): MGHDK, SYGVNS. This CDR3 has 16 amino acids. The CDR3 region is CASSEWSREGAGELFF. The CDR3 DNA is TGTGCCAGCAGTGAATGGTCCAGGGAGGGCGCCGGGGAGCTGTTTTTT.